This TCR beta chain is drawn from a study of CD8 T cells in Susac syndrome (dated by TCRdb to between 2018 and 2021). About the study as a whole: Repertoire sequencing was used to test whether CD8+ T cell activation and differentiation in Susac syndrome was antigen driven. CD8+ T cell repertoire clonality was compared between 12 healthy donors, roughly 14 Susac syndrome patients and some 15 multiple sclerosis patients. The paper's findings and limits, for the study overall: The number of individuals in the TCR sequencing and HLA analysis was acknowledged as relatively small.

The CDR3 contains 14 residues, cysteine and phenylalanine counted. The read is trimmed to its CDR3 DNA, 42 bases read in frame from base 1. According to the germline V gene (reference sequence), CDR1 reads SEHNR and CDR2 reads FQNEAQ. Unmatched junction bases come to 7, with V trimmed by 5 bases and J by 6 bases. Of note for this clonotype: The clone's antigen remains unknown. The sample holds no much larger clone one base away, and base qualities are not on file.

Peripheral blood CD8+ and CD4+ T cells from healthy donors, Susac syndrome patients and multiple sclerosis patients were profiled using high-throughput TCR beta sequencing. Treatment-naive patients with stable or active relapsing-remitting disease fulfilling revised McDonald criteria were used as multiple sclerosis controls. Bulk CD8+ and CD4+ T cells were purified by magnetic negative isolation, whereas CD8+ TEMRA cells were enriched by FACS. Blood was collected in EDTA tubes and processed within 24 hours, with PBMCs isolated through density gradient centrifugation. PBMCs intended for TCR sequencing were cryopreserved in liquid nitrogen and thawed later in a water bath at 37 degrees C. The sorted or isolated CD4+, CD8+ and CD8+ TEMRA cells had a purity of 90% or higher. RNA was extracted using the RNeasy kit, and about 0.45 to 1 microgram was reverse transcribed with random hexamers. The immunoSEQ multiplex PCR assay, covering 54 Vbeta and 13 Jbeta segments, was used to amplify TCR beta CDR3 regions. Bias from PCR amplification was corrected by using a synthetic template baseline for primer optimization and for computational correction. In the original analysis: Only productive sequences were kept, with reads annotated to V, D and J genes according to IMGT and analyzed in immunoSEQ Analyzer. Clonality was computed as one minus Shannon entropy normalized by log2 of the number of productive unique sequences. Public and private clones were assessed among the 100 most prevalent clones of each patient and control. Clones were defined as Susac-specific if absent from the healthy and MS cohorts, from around 1,100 published viral clones and from other ImmuneACCESS disease sequences. Using fastp at Q25 and MiXCR, TCRdb reprocessed the public reads and kept productive beta chains. Every distinct CDR3 protein forms one entry, paired with its most common genes and DNA. TCRdb's processing, not the authors' own work, is the source of the V and J calls. The sample table records about 280,000 distinct CDR3 sequences; around 84% of these occur just once. Of the sample, around 0.11% falls within the top ten clones.

This chain joins TRBV7-9 to TRBJ2-7, with TRBD1 matching 10 junction bases. Material for sequencing was CD8+ T cells from PBMCs. The receptor comes from a human donor with multiple sclerosis. The CDR3 region: CASSQPRQGAEQYF. The DNA sequence reads TGTGCCAGCAGCCAACCTCGACAGGGGGCCGAGCAGTACTTC.